This TCR beta chain emerged from a study of blood T cells in healthy people across ages. Looking at the study overall: Capture by template switching was about one barcoded beta molecule per two T cells.

The CDR3 has 16 amino acids. V lost 6 bases and J lost 0, with 15 bases in between. The donors, healthy Caucasians from Russia, were aged about 6 to 95. Total RNA, at least 6 micrograms per sample, came from PBMCs. This clonotype was seen more than once but under ten times. Sample-barcoded 5' priming and a J-beta primer mix drove a second PCR of roughly 6 to 12 cycles. TCRdb re-called the 5' RACE reads with MiXCR, one entry per CDR3 protein. The sample includes around 1,700,000 distinct CDR3 sequences, 25% to 30% of them seen just once. This clonotype was sampled from a woman aged 30 to 39 in good health. This chain uses TRBV12-3 or TRBV12-4 with TRBJ1-3; D may be TRBD1 (6 bases). The sequenced material came from blood. CDR3 nucleotides: TGTGCCAGCAGACGATGGGGGCAGATCTCTGGAAACACCATATATTTT. Encoded protein: CASRRWGQISGNTIYF.